These 11 T cell receptor beta chains share one sample of origin, sequenced in a study of cytomegalovirus exposure and HLA in healthy donors. Both 60 Vbeta primers and 13 Jbeta primers went into the PCR. The method was immunoSEQ multiplex PCR; TCRdb's version includes in-frame clones alone and lacks a portion of them. The table includes some 99,000 clones, over 65% detected once. The sample was PBMCs. These receptors all come from a male donor in good health and CMV-seronegative.

CDR3 nucleotide sequence: TGCGCCAGCAGCTTGGAACAGGGGGCGTTGGTTGAGCAGTTCTTC. This codes for CASSLEQGALVEQFF. The J gene is TRBJ2-1, the V gene TRBV5-1; 9 positions agree with TRBD1. J lost 9 bases, V lost 0 bases, and 7 bases had no gene match. The CDR3 covers 15 residues. Germline V gene data show CDR1 as SGHRS and CDR2 as YFSETQ.

This clone was recorded a few times. The chain joins TRBV10-3 to TRBJ1-1; D may be TRBD1 (5 bases). Germline CDR1 is ENHRY and CDR2 is SYGVKD. CDR3 length equals 13 residues. V shed 5 bases and J shed 5 bases, with 12 bases lying between them. The CDR3 loop is CAISPGRWTEAFF. CDR3 bases: TGTGCCATCAGTCCAGGGCGGTGGACTGAAGCTTTCTTT.

This chain uses TRBV19 with TRBJ2-3; D ambiguous. CDR3 length: 11 residues. Germline CDR1 and CDR2: LNHDA and SQIVND (reference sequence). V shed 7 bases and J shed 0 bases, with 2 bases lying between them. CDR3 sequence: CASTSTDTQYF. DNA of the CDR3: TGTGCCAGTACTAGCACAGATACGCAGTATTTT.

CDR3 DNA: TGTGCCAGCAAAGTTCAGGTGGCCTCCTACGAGCAGTACTTC. The encoded protein is CASKVQVASYEQYF. The chain carries TRBV6-6 and TRBJ2-7; no clear D gene. Deletions cut 7 bases from V and 0 bases from J, with 13 bases between. The length of the CDR3 is 14 residues. CDR1 and CDR2 from the germline V gene are MNHNY and SVGAGI (reference sequence).

The V and J genes are TRBV28 and TRBJ1-5; perhaps TRBD1 as D (5 bases). There are 15 residues in the CDR3. CDR1 is MDHEN, CDR2 SYDVKM, per germline. The V and J ends lost 5 bases and 3 bases respectively, with 14 bases between them. The CDR3 nucleotides are TGTGCCAGCAGTGAGCATCAGGGTCCCAATCAGCCCCAGCATTTT. It specifies CASSEHQGPNQPQHF.

The V call is TRBV5-4, the J call TRBJ2-7; 8 bases are a match to TRBD2. CDR1 and CDR2 from the germline V gene are SGHNT and YYREEE (reference sequence). With 3 bases clipped from V and 0 bases from J, the junction kept 8 bases outside the gene matches. The CDR3 sequence is 16 residues long. As DNA, the CDR3 is TGTGCCAGCAGCTCCCCGGCGGGAGGCCTCTCCTACGAGCAGTACTTC. Its translation: CASSSPAGGLSYEQYF.

The chain uses TRBV7-3 and TRBJ1-3; unclear D gene. The germline V and J ends were trimmed by 1 base and 8 bases, with 9 bases remaining between them. The CDR3 loop spans 13 amino acids. Germline V gene sequence: CDR1 SGHTA, CDR2 FQGTGA. CDR3 protein: CASSLKGRDTIYF. The CDR3 DNA follows: TGTGCCAGCAGCTTAAAAGGTCGGGACACCATATATTTT.

The V and J genes are TRBV2 and TRBJ2-7; 7 bases are shared with TRBD1. Germline V lookup: CDR1 SNHLY, CDR2 FYNNEI. V was pared by 6 bases and J by 5 bases, with 10 bases of the junction left unmatched. This CDR3 is built from 14 residues. The chain's CDR3 is CASSHDRVRDEQYF. CDR3 nucleotides: TGTGCCAGCAGCCACGACAGGGTACGCGACGAGCAGTACTTC.

CDR3 in amino acids: CASRGTATSGYGYTF. The CDR3 coding sequence is TGCGCCAGCAGAGGGACAGCAACTTCGGGCTATGGCTACACCTTC. This rearrangement joins TRBV10-2 to TRBJ1-2, with 7 positions matching TRBD1. Germline loops: CDR1 WSHSY, CDR2 SAAADI. V lost 6 bases to trimming and J lost 4 bases; unmatched junction nucleotides: 11. The CDR3 has 15 amino acids.

The chain employs TRBV28 and TRBJ2-6, with D possibly TRBD1 on 6 matching bases. V was trimmed by 6 bases and J by 0 bases, leaving 21 bases between them. The germline V gene has CDR1 MDHEN and CDR2 SYDVKM. The length of the CDR3 is 19 residues. In DNA form, the CDR3 reads TGTGCCAGCAGCCCCCTGGGTGGGGGCCTAGGCTCTGGGGCCAACGTCCTGACTTTC. Residues: CASSPLGGGLGSGANVLTF.

The CDR3 loop is CASSSSGLVRETQYF. CDR3 nucleotide sequence: TGTGCCAGCAGCTCGTCGGGACTAGTGAGAGAGACCCAGTACTTC. The chain couples TRBV9 to TRBJ2-5; 8 nucleotides agree with TRBD2. The V and J ends lost 4 bases and 4 bases, in that order; junction bases with no gene match: 9. CDR1 and CDR2 from the germline V gene are SGDLS and YYNGEE. The CDR3 totals 15 residues.